A selection of T cell receptor beta chains follows, all from one sample in a study of blood T cells in healthy people across ages. TCRdb reprocessed the 5' RACE reads via MiXCR and lists one record per CDR3 protein. The sample lists 800,000 to 900,000 distinct CDR3 sequences, roughly 60% occurring once. The sequencing sample was made of blood. These receptors were obtained from a man aged 25 to 40 in good health. Both conserved end residues are part of each CDR3. Fields, in order: clone size, CDR3 length, D gene, V gene, J gene, CDR3 DNA, CDR3 protein. A D gene is named only where the DNA matches it firmly. Not every row has a clone size; where given, it reads once, few, many or a size class.

clone size: -
CDR3 length: 16
D gene: -
V gene: TRBV3-1
J gene: TRBJ2-7
CDR3 DNA: TGTGCCAGCAGCCAAGACCGTACTAGCTCCGGATACGAGCAGTACTTC
CDR3 protein: CASSQDRTSSGYEQYF

clone size: -
CDR3 length: 17
D gene: -
V gene: TRBV20-1
J gene: TRBJ1-2
CDR3 DNA: TGCAGTACTAGGCCCTCTTCCGGGACAACAAACAACTATGGCTACACCTTC
CDR3 protein: CSTRPSSGTTNNYGYTF

clone size: -
CDR3 length: 13
D gene: -
V gene: TRBV11-3
J gene: TRBJ1-2
CDR3 DNA: TGTGCCAGCAGGAACGGAGTCAACTATGGCTACACCTTC
CDR3 protein: CASRNGVNYGYTF

clone size: -
CDR3 length: 15
D gene: -
V gene: TRBV7-9
J gene: TRBJ2-1
CDR3 DNA: TGTGCCAGCAGCCCCCCGGGGCGGTTGGAGAATGAGCAGTTCTTC
CDR3 protein: CASSPPGRLENEQFF

clone size: -
CDR3 length: 14
D gene: TRBD2
V gene: TRBV24-1
J gene: TRBJ2-7
CDR3 DNA: TGTGCCACCAGTGGAGCGGGGCCCGACTACGAGCAGTACTTC
CDR3 protein: CATSGAGPDYEQYF

clone size: -
CDR3 length: 10
D gene: -
V gene: TRBV6-5
J gene: TRBJ2-1
CDR3 DNA: TGTGCCAGCACGGGGGAGACCCAGTTCTTC
CDR3 protein: CASTGETQFF

clone size: -
CDR3 length: 14
D gene: -
V gene: TRBV4-3
J gene: TRBJ2-7
CDR3 DNA: TGCGCCAGCAGCCAAGGGACTCTTCAGGGGATGCAGTACTTC
CDR3 protein: CASSQGTLQGMQYF

clone size: few
CDR3 length: 15
D gene: TRBD2
V gene: TRBV9
J gene: TRBJ2-3
CDR3 DNA: TGTGCCAGCAGCGCCGAGCGGGGCTTCACAGATACGCAGTATTTT
CDR3 protein: CASSAERGFTDTQYF

clone size: few
CDR3 length: 14
D gene: TRBD1
V gene: TRBV12-3/TRBV12-4
J gene: TRBJ2-5
CDR3 DNA: TGTGCCAGCAGTTTAGTAGGGACAGTCGAAACCCAGTACTTC
CDR3 protein: CASSLVGTVETQYF

clone size: -
CDR3 length: 14
D gene: -
V gene: TRBV5-1
J gene: TRBJ2-7
CDR3 DNA: TGCGCCAGCAGCTTGACGGCAGGGGTGAGAGAGCAGTACTTC
CDR3 protein: CASSLTAGVREQYF

clone size: few
CDR3 length: 13
D gene: TRBD1
V gene: TRBV20-1
J gene: TRBJ1-5
CDR3 DNA: TGCAGTGCCACCGGGACAGGGTATCAGCCCCAGCATTTT
CDR3 protein: CSATGTGYQPQHF

clone size: few
CDR3 length: 16
D gene: -
V gene: TRBV7-2
J gene: TRBJ2-7
CDR3 DNA: TGTGCCAGCAGCTTAGGATCGGCTAGCGCAACCTACGAGCAGTACTTC
CDR3 protein: CASSLGSASATYEQYF

clone size: -
CDR3 length: 12
D gene: TRBD1
V gene: TRBV29-1
J gene: TRBJ2-5
CDR3 DNA: TGCAGCGTACAGGGGTCATGGGAGACCCAGTACTTC
CDR3 protein: CSVQGSWETQYF

clone size: -
CDR3 length: 16
D gene: TRBD1
V gene: TRBV11-2
J gene: TRBJ2-7
CDR3 DNA: TGTGCCAGCAGACAGCCGGGACAGGGTGGTAGGGGCGAGCAGTACTTC
CDR3 protein: CASRQPGQGGRGEQYF

clone size: -
CDR3 length: 14
D gene: TRBD1
V gene: TRBV10-3
J gene: TRBJ2-1
CDR3 DNA: TGTGCCATCAGTCGGGGACAGGATTCTAGTGAGCAGTTCTTC
CDR3 protein: CAISRGQDSSEQFF

clone size: -
CDR3 length: 15
D gene: -
V gene: TRBV6-6
J gene: TRBJ1-2
CDR3 DNA: TGTGCCAGCAGTTACCGTGGAGGGGTAGAATATGGCTACACCTTC
CDR3 protein: CASSYRGGVEYGYTF

clone size: few
CDR3 length: 11
D gene: -
V gene: TRBV29-1
J gene: TRBJ2-7
CDR3 DNA: TGCAGCGTTGATTCCGGGCGCGAGCAGTACTTC
CDR3 protein: CSVDSGREQYF

clone size: -
CDR3 length: 18
D gene: TRBD1
V gene: TRBV29-1
J gene: TRBJ1-6
CDR3 DNA: TGCAGCGTTGAAGAGCGGGGACAGGCCTCGCTCCGCGGGTCACCCCTCCACTTT
CDR3 protein: CSVEERGQASLRGSPLHF

clone size: few
CDR3 length: 15
D gene: TRBD1
V gene: TRBV5-1
J gene: TRBJ2-3
CDR3 DNA: TGCGCCAGCAGCACCACAGGGGCTGCCACAGATACGCAGTATTTT
CDR3 protein: CASSTTGAATDTQYF

clone size: -
CDR3 length: 14
D gene: -
V gene: TRBV7-2
J gene: TRBJ2-4
CDR3 DNA: TGTGCCAGCAGCCGGGGCTCGAGGGGGAACATTCAGTACTTC
CDR3 protein: CASSRGSRGNIQYF

clone size: once
CDR3 length: 15
D gene: -
V gene: TRBV20-1
J gene: TRBJ2-7
CDR3 DNA: TGCAGTGCTCCGCATCCCGGGACACCGACCTACGAGCAGTACTTC
CDR3 protein: CSAPHPGTPTYEQYF

clone size: -
CDR3 length: 13
D gene: -
V gene: TRBV20-1
J gene: TRBJ2-7
CDR3 DNA: TGCAGTGCTAGCCACTACGCTTCCTACGAGCAGTACTTC
CDR3 protein: CSASHYASYEQYF

clone size: -
CDR3 length: 11
D gene: -
V gene: TRBV20-1
J gene: TRBJ2-5
CDR3 DNA: TGCAGTAGTAGAGGGTCAGAGACCCAGTACTTC
CDR3 protein: CSSRGSETQYF

clone size: once
CDR3 length: 16
D gene: -
V gene: TRBV7-2
J gene: TRBJ2-5
CDR3 DNA: TGTGCCAGCAGCATAGAGACAGCCCCTCCCCGGGGGACCCAGTACTTC
CDR3 protein: CASSIETAPPRGTQYF

clone size: -
CDR3 length: 12
D gene: -
V gene: TRBV7-9
J gene: TRBJ2-1
CDR3 DNA: TGTGCCAGCAGCCCCATGAGCGACGAGCGGTTCTTC
CDR3 protein: CASSPMSDERFF

clone size: -
CDR3 length: 16
D gene: -
V gene: TRBV9
J gene: TRBJ2-5
CDR3 DNA: TGTGCCAGCAGCGGCCCAGGAGAAGGGAGGAGAGAGACCCAGTACTTC
CDR3 protein: CASSGPGEGRRETQYF

clone size: -
CDR3 length: 17
D gene: TRBD1
V gene: TRBV12-3/TRBV12-4
J gene: TRBJ2-5
CDR3 DNA: TGTGCCAGCAGCCCCACCGGGGACAGGGAGGGCCAAGAGACCCAGTACTTC
CDR3 protein: CASSPTGDREGQETQYF

clone size: -
CDR3 length: 15
D gene: -
V gene: TRBV20-1
J gene: TRBJ2-1
CDR3 DNA: TGCAGTGCTAGCTTGGACAGAAAAAGAGGGTACGAGCAGTTCTTC
CDR3 protein: CSASLDRKRGYEQFF

clone size: few
CDR3 length: 12
D gene: -
V gene: TRBV20-1
J gene: TRBJ2-7
CDR3 DNA: TGCAGTGCTAGAGAAGGAGACTACGAGCAGTACTTC
CDR3 protein: CSAREGDYEQYF

clone size: -
CDR3 length: 15
D gene: -
V gene: TRBV25-1
J gene: TRBJ2-5
CDR3 DNA: TGTGCCAGCAGTGACCCCGACAGTACCCAAGAGACCCAGTACTTC
CDR3 protein: CASSDPDSTQETQYF

clone size: -
CDR3 length: 12
D gene: -
V gene: TRBV29-1
J gene: TRBJ2-7
CDR3 DNA: TGCAGCGTTTTTACACGGCAGGACGAGCAGTACTTC
CDR3 protein: CSVFTRQDEQYF

clone size: -
CDR3 length: 16
D gene: -
V gene: TRBV13
J gene: TRBJ2-3
CDR3 DNA: TGTGCCAGCAGCCTCGGGACTCTCCGTAGCACAGATACGCAGTATTTT
CDR3 protein: CASSLGTLRSTDTQYF

clone size: few
CDR3 length: 15
D gene: -
V gene: TRBV7-9
J gene: TRBJ2-3
CDR3 DNA: TGTGCCAGCAGCCCTCTACGAGGGGGCACAGATACGCAGTATTTT
CDR3 protein: CASSPLRGGTDTQYF

clone size: -
CDR3 length: 14
D gene: -
V gene: TRBV7-2
J gene: TRBJ2-1
CDR3 DNA: TGTGCCAGCAGCGGGGGTTCCTGGAACAATGAGCAGTTCTTC
CDR3 protein: CASSGGSWNNEQFF

clone size: -
CDR3 length: 14
D gene: TRBD1
V gene: TRBV29-1
J gene: TRBJ2-3
CDR3 DNA: TGCAGCGTCCTAGGACAGGCGATCACAGATACGCAGTATTTT
CDR3 protein: CSVLGQAITDTQYF

clone size: -
CDR3 length: 14
D gene: TRBD1
V gene: TRBV20-1
J gene: TRBJ1-4
CDR3 DNA: TGCAGTGCAAATGACAGGGGGCGCAATGAAAAACTGTTTTTT
CDR3 protein: CSANDRGRNEKLFF

clone size: -
CDR3 length: 14
D gene: TRBD1
V gene: TRBV7-2
J gene: TRBJ2-1
CDR3 DNA: TGTGCCAGCAGCGGACAGGGCTTGCTCAGTGAGCAGTTCTTC
CDR3 protein: CASSGQGLLSEQFF

clone size: -
CDR3 length: 12
D gene: -
V gene: TRBV28
J gene: TRBJ2-7
CDR3 DNA: TGTGCCAGCAGTTTAGAATGGTACGGGCAGTACTTC
CDR3 protein: CASSLEWYGQYF

clone size: -
CDR3 length: 16
D gene: -
V gene: TRBV18
J gene: TRBJ2-7
CDR3 DNA: TGTGCCAGCTCACCTGAGGACAGACCACTCTCCTACGAGCAGTACTTC
CDR3 protein: CASSPEDRPLSYEQYF

clone size: few
CDR3 length: 14
D gene: TRBD1
V gene: TRBV5-1
J gene: TRBJ2-7
CDR3 DNA: TGCGCCAGCAGCATAGGGGACAGTTCCTACGAGCAGTACTTC
CDR3 protein: CASSIGDSSYEQYF

clone size: -
CDR3 length: 12
D gene: TRBD1
V gene: TRBV2
J gene: TRBJ1-2
CDR3 DNA: TGTGCCAGCAGAGCAGGGGGGTTTGGCTACACCTTC
CDR3 protein: CASRAGGFGYTF

clone size: -
CDR3 length: 14
D gene: -
V gene: TRBV4-1
J gene: TRBJ2-7
CDR3 DNA: TGCGCCAGCAGCCAAGGGGGAGGGGGCTACGAGCAGTACTTC
CDR3 protein: CASSQGGGGYEQYF

clone size: few
CDR3 length: 12
D gene: -
V gene: TRBV10-3
J gene: TRBJ2-7
CDR3 DNA: TGTGCCATCAGTGAGTCCCGACTAAAGCAGTACTTC
CDR3 protein: CAISESRLKQYF

clone size: -
CDR3 length: 14
D gene: -
V gene: TRBV6-1
J gene: TRBJ2-5
CDR3 DNA: TGTGCCAGCGGCGGAGGGATTTTTCAAGAGACCCAGTACTTC
CDR3 protein: CASGGGIFQETQYF

clone size: few
CDR3 length: 15
D gene: TRBD1
V gene: TRBV7-2
J gene: TRBJ2-1
CDR3 DNA: TGTGCCAGCAGCTTGGCGGGACAGGAATACAATGAGCAGTTCTTC
CDR3 protein: CASSLAGQEYNEQFF

clone size: -
CDR3 length: 17
D gene: TRBD2
V gene: TRBV7-2
J gene: TRBJ2-1
CDR3 DNA: TGTGCCAGCAGACAAGGGTGGCTAGCGGGGGACTACAGTGAGCAGTTCTTC
CDR3 protein: CASRQGWLAGDYSEQFF

clone size: few
CDR3 length: 14
D gene: TRBD1
V gene: TRBV6-1
J gene: TRBJ1-6
CDR3 DNA: TGTGCCAGCAGACCGGGACAGGATAATTCACCCCTCCACTTT
CDR3 protein: CASRPGQDNSPLHF

clone size: -
CDR3 length: 14
D gene: -
V gene: TRBV3-1
J gene: TRBJ2-5
CDR3 DNA: TGTGCCAGCAGCCAAGTCGCCGGGTTGGAGACCCAGTACTTC
CDR3 protein: CASSQVAGLETQYF

clone size: -
CDR3 length: 12
D gene: -
V gene: TRBV20-1
J gene: TRBJ2-1
CDR3 DNA: TGCAGTGTAGGAAACTCCTACAGTGAGCAGTTCTTC
CDR3 protein: CSVGNSYSEQFF

clone size: -
CDR3 length: 17
D gene: -
V gene: TRBV7-9
J gene: TRBJ1-2
CDR3 DNA: TGTGCCAGCAGCCCCGGGGCAGGGATTCTTTCTAACTATGGCTACACCTTC
CDR3 protein: CASSPGAGILSNYGYTF

clone size: few
CDR3 length: 14
D gene: -
V gene: TRBV7-7
J gene: TRBJ2-1
CDR3 DNA: TGTGCTAGCAGCTCGCTCGGCCTCCCAAATGAGCAGTTCTTC
CDR3 protein: CASSSLGLPNEQFF